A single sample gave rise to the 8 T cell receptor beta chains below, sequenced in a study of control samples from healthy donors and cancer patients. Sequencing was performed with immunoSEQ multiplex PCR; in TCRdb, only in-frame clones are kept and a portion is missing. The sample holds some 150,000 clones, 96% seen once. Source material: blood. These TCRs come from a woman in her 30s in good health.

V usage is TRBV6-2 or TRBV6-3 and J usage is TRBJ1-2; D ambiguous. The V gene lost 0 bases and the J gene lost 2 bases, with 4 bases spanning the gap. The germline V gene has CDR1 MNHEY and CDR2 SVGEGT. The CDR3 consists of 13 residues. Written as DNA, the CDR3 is TGTGCCAGCAGTTACTCGGACAACTATGGCTACACCTTC. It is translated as CASSYSDNYGYTF.

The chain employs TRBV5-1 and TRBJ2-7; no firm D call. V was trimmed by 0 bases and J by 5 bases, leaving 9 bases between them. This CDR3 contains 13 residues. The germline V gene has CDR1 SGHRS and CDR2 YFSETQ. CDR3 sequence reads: CASSLAQANEQYF. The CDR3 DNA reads TGCGCCAGCAGCTTGGCCCAGGCCAACGAGCAGTACTTC.

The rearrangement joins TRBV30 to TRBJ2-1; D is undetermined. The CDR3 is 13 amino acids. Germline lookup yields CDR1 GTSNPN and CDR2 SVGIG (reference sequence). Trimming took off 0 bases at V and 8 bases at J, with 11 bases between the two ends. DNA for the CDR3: TGTGCCTGGAGTGTACGGTTGGTGGATGAGCAGTTCTTC. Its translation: CAWSVRLVDEQFF.

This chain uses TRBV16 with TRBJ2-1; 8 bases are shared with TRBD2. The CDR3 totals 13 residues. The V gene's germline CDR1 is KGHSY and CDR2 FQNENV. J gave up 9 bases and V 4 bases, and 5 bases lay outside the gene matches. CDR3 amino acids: CASSPQRGSEQFF. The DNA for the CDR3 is TGTGCCAGCAGCCCCCAGCGGGGGAGTGAGCAGTTCTTC.

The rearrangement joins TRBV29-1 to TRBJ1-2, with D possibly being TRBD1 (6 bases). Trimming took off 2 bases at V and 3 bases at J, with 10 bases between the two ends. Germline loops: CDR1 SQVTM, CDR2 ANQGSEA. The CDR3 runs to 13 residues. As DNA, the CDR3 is TGCAGCGTTGAACGCAGGGGCGACTATGGCTACACCTTC. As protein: CSVERRGDYGYTF.

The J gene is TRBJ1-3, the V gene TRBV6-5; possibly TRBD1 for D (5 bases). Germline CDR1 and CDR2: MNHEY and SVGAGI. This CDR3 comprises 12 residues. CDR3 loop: CTTGTTGNTIYF. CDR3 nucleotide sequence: TGTACTACCGGGACTACTGGAAACACCATATATTTT.

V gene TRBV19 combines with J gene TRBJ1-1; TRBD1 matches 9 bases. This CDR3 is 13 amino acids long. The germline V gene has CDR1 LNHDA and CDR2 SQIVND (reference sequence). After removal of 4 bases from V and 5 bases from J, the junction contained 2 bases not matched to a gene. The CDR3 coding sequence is TGTGCCAGTAGTAGGGACAGGGATACTGAAGCTTTCTTT. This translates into CASSRDRDTEAFF.

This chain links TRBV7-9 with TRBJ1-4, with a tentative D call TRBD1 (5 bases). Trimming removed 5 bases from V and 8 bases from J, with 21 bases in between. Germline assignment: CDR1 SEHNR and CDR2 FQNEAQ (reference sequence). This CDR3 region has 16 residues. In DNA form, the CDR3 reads TGTGCCAGCAGCGTACGAAGACAGCGGGAGGGCGAAAAACTGTTTTTT. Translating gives CASSVRRQREGEKLFF.